These 20 T cell receptor beta chains were sequenced from one sample in a study of T cells after yellow fever vaccination. MiXCR, run by TCRdb on the 5' RACE reads, gives a single entry per CDR3 protein. The repertoire holds approximately 69,000 distinct CDR3 sequences, roughly 6% seen once, with more than 2% in the top ten. The starting material was CD4+ T cells sorted from PBMCs, obtained roughly 15 days after the first yellow fever vaccination. These receptors were collected from a man between 18 and 35 years old who received the YFV17D yellow fever vaccine.

This clonotype was counted at least ten times. The genes are TRBV6-1 and TRBJ2-3; D possibly corresponds to TRBD2 (5 bases). Germline V lookup: CDR1 MNHNS, CDR2 SASEGT. CDR3 length: 14 residues. V was cut by 7 bases and J by 5 bases, with 16 bases left in between. DNA of the CDR3: TGTGCCAGCATATCTTCGGGGAGTAAAGATACGCAGTATTTT. Encoded protein: CASISSGSKDTQYF.

This clonotype was counted many times. The chain recombines TRBV6-2 or TRBV6-3 with TRBJ2-3; 12 positions match TRBD2. After removal of 11 bases from V and 3 bases from J, the junction contained 6 bases not matched to a gene. CDR1 is MNHEY and CDR2 is SVGEGT in the germline V gene. The CDR3 totals 14 residues. The CDR3 loop reads CAGRTSGATDTQYF. In nucleotides, the CDR3 is TGTGCCGGTCGGACTAGCGGGGCTACAGATACGCAGTATTTT.

At least ten counts were recorded for this clonotype. The V call is TRBV12-3 or TRBV12-4, the J call TRBJ1-1; D gene uncertain. V gave up 3 bases and J gave up 2 bases, with 10 bases separating them. This CDR3 is built from 14 residues. CDR3 in DNA: TGTGCCAGCAGTTTGCAGGTTTTCAACACTGAAGCTTTCTTT. It specifies CASSLQVFNTEAFF.

At least ten counts were recorded for this clonotype. The chain joins TRBV28 to TRBJ2-5, with D uncertain. Germline V gene lookup returns CDR1 MDHEN and CDR2 SYDVKM. V dropped 1 base and J dropped 7 bases, with 10 bases sitting between them. This CDR3 spans 13 amino acids. CDR3 nucleotides: TGTGCCAGCAGTTTATACCAGGTTGGGACCCAGTACTTC. Amino acid sequence: CASSLYQVGTQYF.

Turning to this clonotype: A single base separates this from a much larger clone, so it may be a read error. V is TRBV7-9 and J is TRBJ2-6; D possibly corresponds to TRBD1 (5 bases). CDR3 length: 17 residues. The germline V gene has CDR1 SEHNR and CDR2 FQNEAQ (reference sequence). CDR3 in amino acids: CATEKGAGITGANVLTF. The CDR3 DNA reads as TGTGCCACCGAAAAAGGGGCAGGAATCACTGGTGCCAACGTCCTGACTTTC.

The chain carries TRBV19 and TRBJ1-1; D remains unclear. The CDR3 is made up of 13 amino acids. V was trimmed by 2 bases and J by 10 bases, leaving 14 bases between them. Looked up from germline, CDR1 is LNHDA and CDR2 is SQIVND (reference sequence). The DNA of the CDR3 is TGTGCCAGTAGTATATCCGGCCGCCGAGTAGCTTTCTTT. Translation gives CASSISGRRVAFF.

This clonotype showed up many times. The rearrangement uses TRBV12-3 or TRBV12-4 and TRBJ1-1; no reliable D call. V was cut by 4 bases and J by 4 bases, with 10 bases left in between. CDR3 length equals 13 residues. This chain's CDR3 is CASSWWKGTEAFF. The DNA of the CDR3 is TGTGCCAGCAGTTGGTGGAAGGGCACTGAAGCTTTCTTT.

This clonotype has ten or more counts. This sequence joins TRBV6-5 and TRBJ2-1, with 10 bases identical to TRBD2. Germline CDR1 reads MNHEY; CDR2 reads SVGAGI. Unmatched junction bases numbered 5, after V lost 6 bases and J lost 0 bases. The CDR3 covers 16 residues. The CDR3 sequence is CASSRSGGSSYNEQFF. The DNA for the CDR3 is TGTGCCAGCAGCCGTAGCGGGGGGAGCTCCTACAATGAGCAGTTCTTC.

This clonotype was picked up many times. V is TRBV2 and J is TRBJ1-5; possibly TRBD1 for D (6 bases). This CDR3 spans 15 amino acids. Germline V lookup: CDR1 SNHLY, CDR2 FYNNEI. V lost 4 bases and J lost 7, with 17 bases in between. The CDR3 nucleotides are TGTGCCAGCAGTGGGGGGGCAGGGTCGGGACAGCCCCAGCATTTT. Protein sequence: CASSGGAGSGQPQHF.

This clonotype occurred many times. This sequence joins TRBV12-3 or TRBV12-4 and TRBJ1-6; unclear D gene. The CDR3 covers 12 residues. V lost 2 bases, J lost 9 bases, and 5 bases lay in between. The CDR3 spells CASSLQGSPLHF. The CDR3, as DNA: TGTGCCAGCAGTTTACAAGGTTCACCCCTCCACTTT.

This clonotype has ten or more counts. This sequence joins TRBV5-1 and TRBJ2-7; D tentatively fits TRBD1 or TRBD2 (6 bases each). Trimming shortened V by 0 bases and J by 2 bases, and 12 bases separated the two germline ends. The length of the CDR3 is 15 residues. The germline CDR1 and CDR2 sequences are SGHRS and YFSETQ. The DNA of the CDR3 is TGCGCCAGCAGCTTGGGGAGGGGGTCCCCCTACGAGCAGTACTTC. Translating it yields CASSLGRGSPYEQYF.

This clonotype was observed at least ten times. The J gene is TRBJ2-5, the V gene TRBV7-3, with 7 positions matching TRBD1. CDR3 length: 14 residues. With 5 bases clipped from V and 4 bases from J, the junction kept 7 bases outside the gene matches. CDR1 is SGHTA, CDR2 FQGTGA, per germline. The CDR3 protein is CASSPTGVGETQYF. The CDR3 region has the DNA TGTGCCAGCAGCCCCACAGGGGTAGGAGAGACCCAGTACTTC.

This clonotype was counted at least ten times. No conserved phenylalanine or tryptophan is present at the end of the CDR3, so a read error is the likely explanation. The rearrangement uses TRBV18 and TRBJ2-3; TRBD1 matches at 7 bases. This CDR3 is built from 15 residues. Germline V CDR1 and CDR2: KGHSH, LQKENI. The J segment lost 0 bases and the V segment lost 8 bases, leaving 8 bases of the junction unmatched. CDR3 in DNA: TGTGCCAGCCTCCGACAGGGTCCTAGCACAGATACGCAGTATTCT. It encodes CASLRQGPSTDTQYS.

This clonotype showed up many times. The gene calls are TRBV5-6 and TRBJ2-3; unclear D gene. Germline lookup yields CDR1 SGHDT and CDR2 YYEEEE. V dropped 4 bases and J dropped 0 bases, with 6 bases sitting between them. The CDR3 has 13 amino acids. The CDR3 spells CASSAASTDTQYF. CDR3 coding DNA: TGTGCCAGCAGCGCGGCTAGCACAGATACGCAGTATTTT.

This clonotype was detected ten times or more. This chain links TRBV2 with TRBJ2-2; D possibly matches TRBD1 or TRBD2 (6 bases each). Germline lookup yields CDR1 SNHLY and CDR2 FYNNEI. The CDR3 loop spans 13 amino acids. The CDR3: CASGATNTGELFF. DNA for the CDR3: TGTGCTTCGGGGGCCACGAACACCGGGGAGCTGTTTTTT.

This chain connects TRBV7-2 to TRBJ2-3, with TRBD2 matching 11 bases. The CDR3 has 16 amino acids. J lost 5 bases, V lost 5 bases, and 9 bases had no gene match. CDR1 and CDR2 (germline): SGHTA, FQGNSA. This chain's CDR3 is CASSPSGGLLGDTQYF. The CDR3 DNA follows: TGTGCCAGCAGCCCTAGCGGGGGGCTTCTGGGAGATACGCAGTATTTT.

This clonotype was recorded at least ten times. The chain recombines TRBV7-2 with TRBJ1-2; D is ambiguous. V dropped 3 bases and J dropped 7 bases, with 12 bases sitting between them. The CDR3 is 13 amino acids. Per germline, CDR1 SGHTA and CDR2 FQGNSA. CDR3 residues: CASSFDAIGGYTF. The CDR3 bases are TGTGCCAGCAGCTTCGACGCGATCGGTGGCTACACCTTC.

This clonotype appeared many times. Written as DNA, the CDR3 is TGTGCCACCAGTGATCCCCGGAGCGGGGGGGGCAATGAGCAGTTCTTC. Translating it yields CATSDPRSGGGNEQFF. The chain is built from TRBV24-1 and TRBJ2-1, with 10 positions matching TRBD2. The trim removed 3 bases at V and 6 bases at J, leaving 7 bases unmatched. The V gene's germline CDR1 is KGHDR and CDR2 SFDVKD. The CDR3 runs to 16 residues.

Many counts were recorded for this clonotype. V usage is TRBV7-9 and J usage is TRBJ2-5; D might be TRBD1 (6 bases). The V end was cut by 7 bases, the J end by 5 bases, with 14 bases between. The CDR3 consists of 13 residues. Germline CDR1 and CDR2: SEHNR and FQNEAQ (reference sequence). Here the CDR3 reads CASTLGDRETQYF. The CDR3, as DNA: TGTGCCAGCACCCTAGGAGACAGGGAGACCCAGTACTTC.

This clonotype has ten or more counts. The rearrangement uses TRBV29-1 and TRBJ2-1; tentatively, D is TRBD1 or TRBD2 (5 bases each). CDR3 length: 14 amino acids. Germline V lookup: CDR1 SQVTM, CDR2 ANQGSEA. The V and J ends lost 7 bases and 6 bases respectively, with 19 bases between them. CDR3 bases: TGCAGCGACCGGATACAGACGGGGCCCAATGAGCAGTTCTTC. Translating gives CSDRIQTGPNEQFF.